This TCR beta chain is from a study of cytomegalovirus exposure and HLA in healthy donors. It was with 60 Vbeta and 13 Jbeta primers that the PCR ran. The assay was immunoSEQ multiplex PCR, and TCRdb's table has in-frame clones only and misses some. This sample has fewer than 200,000 clones, with roughly three quarters found just once. The receptor was isolated from a man aged 18 to 35 in good health and CMV-seropositive. The source material was PBMCs.

The CDR3 sequence is CSVGTSGIPGANVLTF. CDR3 bases: TGCAGCGTCGGGACTAGCGGGATCCCCGGGGCCAACGTCCTGACTTTC. The J gene is TRBJ2-6, the V gene TRBV29-1; TRBD2 aligns across 13 bases. The V gene's germline CDR1 is SQVTM and CDR2 ANQGSEA. V was pared by 6 bases and J by 4 bases, with 6 bases of the junction left unmatched. This CDR3 spans 16 amino acids.